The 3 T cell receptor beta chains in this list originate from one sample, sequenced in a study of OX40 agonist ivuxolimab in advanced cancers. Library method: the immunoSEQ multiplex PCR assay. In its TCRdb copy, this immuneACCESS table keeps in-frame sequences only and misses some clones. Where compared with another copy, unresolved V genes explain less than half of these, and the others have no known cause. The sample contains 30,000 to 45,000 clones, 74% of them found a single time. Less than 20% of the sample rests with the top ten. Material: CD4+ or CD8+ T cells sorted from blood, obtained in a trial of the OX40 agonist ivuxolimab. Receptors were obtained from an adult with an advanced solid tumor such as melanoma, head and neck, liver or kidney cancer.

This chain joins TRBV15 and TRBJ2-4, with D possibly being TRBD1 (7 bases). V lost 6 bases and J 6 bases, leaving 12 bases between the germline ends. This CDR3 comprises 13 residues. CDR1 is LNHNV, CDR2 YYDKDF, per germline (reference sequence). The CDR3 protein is CATSRQGGNIQYF. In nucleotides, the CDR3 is TGTGCCACCAGTAGACAGGGAGGAAACATTCAGTACTTC.

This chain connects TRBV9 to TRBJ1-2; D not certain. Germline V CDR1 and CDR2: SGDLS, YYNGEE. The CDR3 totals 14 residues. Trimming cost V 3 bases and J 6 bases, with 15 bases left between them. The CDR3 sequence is CASSAQPGVDGYTF. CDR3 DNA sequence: TGTGCCAGCAGCGCTCAGCCCGGGGTGGATGGCTACACCTTC.

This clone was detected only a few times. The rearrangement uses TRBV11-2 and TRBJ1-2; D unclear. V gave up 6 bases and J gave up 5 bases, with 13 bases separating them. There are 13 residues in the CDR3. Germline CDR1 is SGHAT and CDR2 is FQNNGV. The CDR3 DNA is TGTGCCAGCAGTACGACCTCAGCGTATGGCTACACCTTC. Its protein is CASSTTSAYGYTF.